This T cell receptor beta chain comes out of a study of blood T cell repertoires in COVID-19. Study details: T cells, B-cell-depleted T cells, or PBMCs supplied cDNA or gDNA.

The protocol was immunoSEQ multiplex PCR, while the TCRdb copy is restricted to in-frame clones and leaves out a portion. The sample consists of around 250,000 clones, more than 75% of them appearing once. Trimming removed 2 bases from V and 5 bases from J; junction bases left unmatched: 11. The germline CDR1 and CDR2 sequences are MNHEY and SVGEGT. The CDR3 covers 17 residues. The rearrangement uses TRBV6-2 or TRBV6-3 and TRBJ1-5; 8 bases match TRBD1. This receptor was identified in a woman in her 70s with active or convalescent COVID-19. The sequencing sample was made of peripheral blood. The DNA of the CDR3 is TGTGCCAGCAGTTACGGGACCGGGACAGGTTTTGATCAGCCCCAGCATTTT. Encoded protein: CASSYGTGTGFDQPQHF.